Below are 21 T cell receptor beta chains sequenced from a single sample in a study of T-cell memory formation after mild COVID-19. One entry per CDR3 protein, called by TCRdb with MiXCR from the 5' RACE reads. The table lists around 50,000 distinct CDR3 sequences, 25% to 30% of them singletons, with about 41% in the top ten. The source material was PBMCs or a T cell subset sorted from them (not recorded which). The receptor set was obtained from a man between 18 and 29 years old who had mild COVID-19 (a few samples of this study predate the infection). Cell type and time point are not known.

The J gene is TRBJ2-7, the V gene TRBV5-1, with D hard to call. From germline, CDR1 is SGHRS and CDR2 YFSETQ. V was pared by 5 bases and J by 4 bases, with 13 bases between. The CDR3 consists of 13 residues. CDR3 loop: CASSSDGLYEQYV. The CDR3 DNA sequence: TGCGCCAGCAGTTCGGACGGCCTGTACGAGCAGTACGTC.

V gene TRBV6-6 combines with J gene TRBJ1-5; tentatively, D is TRBD1 (6 bases). Between the trimmed V and J ends, which lost 5 bases and 3 bases, there was a span of 11 bases. Germline V lookup: CDR1 MNHNY, CDR2 SVGAGI (reference sequence). The CDR3 loop spans 14 amino acids. DNA of the CDR3: TGTGCCAGCAGTCAACAGGGCATCAATCAGCCCCAGCATTTT. Translation gives CASSQQGINQPQHF.

The rearrangement links TRBV4-3 to TRBJ2-1; 7 nucleotides line up with TRBD2. The CDR3 has 12 residues. Germline lookup yields CDR1 LGHNA and CDR2 YSLEER. The junction had 0 bases not matched to a gene; V was cut back by 0 bases and J by 10 bases. This chain's CDR3 is CASSQEGGEQFF. Written as DNA, the CDR3 is TGCGCCAGCAGCCAAGAGGGAGGGGAGCAGTTCTTC.

This clonotype was counted at least ten times. The rearrangement uses TRBV7-2 and TRBJ2-7; D may correspond to TRBD1 or TRBD2 (5 bases each). The length of the CDR3 is 13 residues. CDR1 is SGHTA, CDR2 FQGNSA, per germline. Trimming pared 6 bases from V and 3 bases from J, leaving 12 bases between. For the CDR3, the DNA is TGTGCCAGCAGTCCGGGACGGAGCTACGAGCAGTACTTC. Translating it yields CASSPGRSYEQYF.

This clonotype was recorded a few times. The chain employs TRBV7-9 and TRBJ2-1; D unresolved. V was cut by 6 bases and J by 8 bases, with 11 bases left in between. The CDR3 runs to 12 residues. Germline CDR1 is SEHNR and CDR2 is FQNEAQ (reference sequence). Here the CDR3 DNA reads TGTGCCAGCAGAACGGTAGTGGATGAGCAGTTCTTC. Translated, it gives CASRTVVDEQFF. Full variable domain (missing parts from reference TRBV7-9 and TRBJ2-1): DTGVSQNPRHKITKRGQNVTFRCDPISEHNRLYWYRQTLGQGPEFLTYFQNEAQLEKSRLLSDRFSAERPKGSFSTLEIQRTEQGDSAMYLCASRTVVDEQFFGPGTRLTVL.

The sample holds one count of this clonotype. This chain links TRBV7-4 with TRBJ2-7; 8 nucleotides agree with TRBD2. The germline CDR1 and CDR2 sequences are SGHVT and SQSDAQ. The CDR3 sequence is 16 residues long. After removal of 3 bases from V and 2 bases from J, the junction contained 9 bases not matched to a gene. DNA of the CDR3: TGTGCCAGCAGCTTTACGGTCAGCGGGGGACCCTACGAGCAGTACGTC. Its protein is CASSFTVSGGPYEQYV.

This clonotype was counted ten times or more. The chain recombines TRBV9 with TRBJ2-2; no clear D. CDR1 and CDR2 from the germline V gene are SGDLS and YYNGEE. Deletions cut 7 bases from V and 4 bases from J, with 20 bases between. This CDR3 has 16 amino acids. The CDR3 coding sequence is TGTGCCAGCTCCGCGCGAAGGGTAAAGAGCACCGGGGAGCTGTTTTTT. This translates into CASSARRVKSTGELFF.

This clonotype has at least ten counts. The chain recombines TRBV3-1 with TRBJ2-2; D is unresolved. Trimming left V 0 bases short and J 7 bases short, with 9 bases between. The CDR3 spans 14 residues. Looked up from germline, CDR1 is LGHDT and CDR2 is YNNKEL (reference sequence). This CDR3 reads CASSQDQWNGELFF. The CDR3 region has the DNA TGTGCCAGCAGCCAAGATCAGTGGAACGGGGAGCTGTTTTTT.

The chain couples TRBV10-3 to TRBJ2-3; perhaps TRBD2 as D (7 bases). The CDR3 is 17 residues long. Looked up from germline, CDR1 is ENHRY and CDR2 is SYGVKD. V was trimmed by 0 bases and J by 3 bases, leaving 16 bases between them. For the CDR3, the DNA is TGTGCCATCAGTGAGTCGATGTGGGGGGGCCTTACAGATACGCAGTATTTT. Protein: CAISESMWGGLTDTQYF.

This chain links TRBV4-2 with TRBJ2-7; 10 nucleotides line up with TRBD1. This CDR3 region has 14 residues. The germline gives CDR1 LGHNA, CDR2 YNFKEQ. The ends lost 5 bases at V and 5 bases at J; junction bases unmatched: 6. The CDR3 sequence is CASSGRDRGHEQYF. The CDR3 bases are TGTGCCAGCAGCGGCCGGGACAGGGGCCACGAGCAGTACTTC.

The table lists this clonotype with a few counts. The chain uses TRBV20-1 and TRBJ2-6, with 7 positions matching TRBD1. The CDR3 has 15 residues. Per germline, CDR1 DFQATT and CDR2 SNEGSKA (reference sequence). Unmatched junction bases numbered 4, after V lost 5 bases and J lost 0 bases. The CDR3 spells CSALGQPSGANVLTF. For the CDR3, the DNA is TGCAGTGCTCTGGGACAGCCCTCTGGGGCCAACGTCCTGACTTTC.

The chain couples TRBV7-8 to TRBJ1-3; D gene uncertain. Germline V gene lookup returns CDR1 SGHVS and CDR2 FQNEAQ. The V and J ends lost 6 bases and 2 bases respectively, with 14 bases between them. CDR3 size: 15 residues. The CDR3 bases are TGTGCCAGCAGAGCGGGCCGGGCAACTGGAAACACCATATATTTT. It specifies CASRAGRATGNTIYF.

CDR3 nucleotides: TGCAGCGTTGAAGATGAGGGGTTCAGCTCCTACAATGAGCAGTTCTTC. It codes for CSVEDEGFSSYNEQFF. J is TRBJ2-1 and V is TRBV29-1; possibly TRBD1 or TRBD2 for D (5 bases each). The CDR3 contains 16 residues. Looked up from germline, CDR1 is SQVTM and CDR2 is ANQGSEA. The V and J ends lost 0 bases and 0 bases respectively, with 12 bases between them.

This clonotype was counted between two and nine times. The chain has TRBV6-2 or TRBV6-3 and TRBJ2-7; 9 bases fit TRBD2. Germline CDR1 MNHEY, CDR2 SVGEGT. CDR3 length: 18 amino acids. J gave up 0 bases and V 7 bases, and 16 bases lay outside the gene matches. The CDR3 sequence: CASTQRGALPRSSYEQYV. In DNA form, the CDR3 reads TGTGCCAGCACCCAGCGGGGGGCTCTTCCTAGAAGCTCCTACGAGCAGTACGTC.

The V call is TRBV5-1, the J call TRBJ1-1; D unresolved. Germline loops: CDR1 SGHRS, CDR2 YFSETQ. V lost 0 bases and J 7 bases, leaving 13 bases between the germline ends. CDR3 length equals 14 residues. The CDR3: CASSLGARWVEAFF. CDR3 nucleotides: TGCGCCAGCAGCTTGGGGGCTAGGTGGGTTGAAGCTTTCTTT.

This clonotype is medium-sized in the sample. This chain links TRBV9 with TRBJ1-5, with TRBD1 matching 7 bases. There are 14 residues in the CDR3. The germline gives CDR1 SGDLS, CDR2 YYNGEE. J lost 9 bases, V lost 4 bases, and 10 bases had no gene match. CDR3 protein: CASSPGGAGGPQHF. CDR3 in DNA: TGTGCCAGCAGCCCAGGGGGGGCTGGCGGGCCCCAGCATTTT.

This chain uses TRBV20-1 with TRBJ2-1; D ambiguous. The CDR3 is 14 amino acids. The germline CDR1 and CDR2 sequences are DFQATT and SNEGSKA (reference sequence). The V gene lost 7 bases and the J gene lost 6 bases, with 19 bases spanning the gap. The CDR3 coding sequence is TGCAGTGTCGACGGCCGCTCCTGGGGCAATGAGCAGTTCTTC. This translates into CSVDGRSWGNEQFF.

This clonotype turned up a few times. The CDR3 coding sequence is TGTGCCAGCAGTCCCCTCCCCAGGGGTTTGGGCTACACCTTC. Encoded protein: CASSPLPRGLGYTF. The chain uses TRBV27 and TRBJ1-2, with D perhaps matching TRBD1 (6 bases). The CDR3 totals 14 residues. V was clipped by 5 bases and J by 8 bases, with 18 bases between them. CDR1 is MNHEY and CDR2 is SMNVEV in the germline V gene (reference sequence).

The V gene is TRBV6-1, the J gene TRBJ2-7, with 8 bases aligning to TRBD1. V was clipped by 8 bases and J by 9 bases; unmatched bases: 6. Germline V gene data show CDR1 as MNHNS and CDR2 as SASEGT. This CDR3 spans 11 amino acids. In nucleotides, the CDR3 is TGTGCCAGCGTGGACAGGGAAGGGCAGTACGTC. Translated: CASVDREGQYV.

In its sample, this clonotype was seen a few times. This chain joins TRBV6-4 and TRBJ2-1; D is possibly TRBD2 (6 bases). This CDR3 comprises 13 residues. V gave up 8 bases and J gave up 0 bases, with 8 bases separating them. Germline CDR1 MRHNA, CDR2 SNTAGT. DNA for the CDR3: TGTGCCAGCGGTAGCGGCTCCTACAATGAGCAGTTCTTC. Residues: CASGSGSYNEQFF.

In this sample, this clonotype turned up a few times. The chain employs TRBV4-1 and TRBJ1-2; maybe TRBD1 (6 bases). V was pared by 0 bases and J by 4 bases, with 21 bases between. This CDR3 comprises 18 residues. The germline V gene has CDR1 MGHRA and CDR2 YSYEKL. In DNA form, the CDR3 reads TGCGCCAGCAGCCAAGATCTTGCGTTGCGGGGGCTAGGCTATGGCTACACCTTC. Protein: CASSQDLALRGLGYGYTF.